Sequencing of this T cell receptor (beta chain) was carried out in a study of T cell changes during pregnancy in multiple sclerosis. Sequenced by immunoSEQ multiplex PCR; TCRdb stores in-frame clones only, minus some. The data contain 45,000 to 70,000 clones, over 80% of them singletons. Trimming stripped 0 bases from V and 0 bases from J, with 14 bases between. Germline V gives CDR1 SGHDT, CDR2 YYEEEE. The CDR3 spans 17 residues. The sequences come from CD4+ T cells from peripheral blood mononuclear cells, collected after pregnancy. This TCR derives from a female donor with multiple sclerosis, enrolled in a pregnancy study. This rearrangement joins TRBV5-6 to TRBJ2-3; the D gene is possibly TRBD1 (5 bases). For the CDR3, the DNA is TGTGCCAGCAGCTTGGGGCCTCCAAAGGGGAGCACAGATACGCAGTATTTT. This translates into CASSLGPPKGSTDTQYF.